The 20 T cell receptor beta chains reported below all come from one sample, sequenced in a study of T cells in Graves' hyperthyroidism and ophthalmopathy (dated by TCRdb to about 2019). Library creation used multiplex PCR. The reads were generated on an Illumina HiSeq 2000. The TCR beta CDR3 regions were amplified from the RNA transcripts. A first-round RT-PCR of the TCR CDR3 used the HTBI primer set with the Qiagen OneStep RT-PCR kit. The raw public reads went through TCRdb reprocessing: fastp at Q25, MiXCR clone calling, in-frame beta chains kept. Rows are combined by CDR3 protein, so each entry shows the most common genes and DNA. In all, the sample holds approximately 200,000 distinct CDR3 sequences, and around 20% of those were seen once. About 45% of the sample rests with the top ten. The sequenced sample consisted of blood. All receptors come from a man aged 40-50 years with Graves' hyperthyroidism.

In this sample, this clonotype turned up many times. The rearrangement links TRBV11-1 to TRBJ2-1, with D tentatively TRBD1 (6 bases). Germline CDR1 SGHAT, CDR2 FQDESV (reference sequence). Deletions cut 5 bases from V and 4 bases from J, with 12 bases between. The CDR3 totals 14 residues. CDR3: CASSLDSRYNEQFF. The CDR3 DNA reads TGTGCCAGCAGCCTGGACAGCCGATACAATGAGCAGTTCTTC.

This chain connects TRBV28 to TRBJ1-1; D possibly corresponds to TRBD1 (5 bases). Germline CDR1 and CDR2: MDHEN and SYDVKM. There are 16 residues in the CDR3. V was shortened by 6 bases and J by 1 base, with 18 bases between the two germline ends. The DNA of the CDR3 is TGTGCCAGCAGCTCGGGACTAGCGGGGGGGAACACTGAAGCTTTCTTT. This gives the protein CASSSGLAGGNTEAFF. The whole variable domain, filled in from reference TRBV28 and TRBJ1-1, reads DVKVTQSSRYLVKRTGEKVFLECVQDMDHENMFWYRQDPGLGLRLIYFSYDVKMKEKGDIPEGYSVSREKKERFSLILESASTNQTSMYLCASSSGLAGGNTEAFFGQGTRLTVV.

Comment on this clonotype: The junction does not match germline at one end; this may be a read error. This sequence joins TRBV28 and TRBJ2-2; a weak D match, TRBD2 (5 bases). This CDR3 spans 15 amino acids. Germline V gene sequence: CDR1 MDHEN, CDR2 SYDVKM. The CDR3 bases are TGTGCCAGCAGTTTATTCAGAGGGAGCACCGGGGAGCGGTTTTTT. Translated, it gives CASSLFRGSTGERFF.

The gene calls are TRBV19 and TRBJ2-5; 11 nucleotides line up with TRBD2. After removal of 6 bases from V and 3 bases from J, the junction contained 0 bases not matched to a gene. The CDR3 is 13 amino acids. The germline V gene has CDR1 LNHDA and CDR2 SQIVND (reference sequence). Here the CDR3 reads CASRTSGEETQYF. DNA for the CDR3: TGTGCCAGTAGGACTAGCGGGGAAGAGACCCAGTACTTC. Drawing the rest from reference TRBV19 and TRBJ2-5, the complete variable domain is DGGITQSPKYLFRKEGQNVTLSCEQNLNHDAMYWYRQDPGQGLRLIYYSQIVNDFQKGDIAEGYSVSREKKESFPLTVTSAQKNPTAFYLCASRTSGEETQYFGPGTRLLVL.

This clonotype has a count of ten or more. The chain has TRBV7-3 and TRBJ2-7; D not certain. V lost 3 bases and J lost 4, with 10 bases in between. The CDR3 has 13 amino acids. Germline V gene data show CDR1 as SGHTA and CDR2 as FQGTGA. The DNA of the CDR3 is TGTGCCAGCAGCTTGGTTCCCCTTTACGAGCAGTACTTC. It codes for CASSLVPLYEQYF.

This clonotype came up many times. The CDR3 DNA reads TGTGCCAGCTTTCAGCGGGGGGGCCCCCGGGAGACCCAGTACTTC. Translated: CASFQRGGPRETQYF. The chain uses TRBV7-2 and TRBJ2-5, with 10 bases identical to TRBD2. V shed 8 bases, J shed 5 bases, and the junction held 11 bases outside the gene matches. This CDR3 is 15 amino acids long. Germline V lookup: CDR1 SGHTA, CDR2 FQGNSA.

The V gene is TRBV12-3 or TRBV12-4, the J gene TRBJ2-5; D may be TRBD2 (6 bases). Trimming stripped 6 bases from V and 5 bases from J, with 13 bases between. The CDR3 extends over 13 amino acids. The CDR3: CASRLAGGETQYF. In nucleotides, the CDR3 is TGTGCCAGCAGGCTCGCTGGGGGGGAGACCCAGTACTTC.

The table lists this clonotype with many counts. The rearrangement uses TRBV5-6 and TRBJ1-1, with 7 nucleotides matching TRBD1. The germline gives CDR1 SGHDT, CDR2 YYEEEE. The CDR3 contains 14 residues. Unmatched junction bases numbered 4, after V lost 2 bases and J lost 3 bases. Here the CDR3 reads CASSFIDRDTEAFF. CDR3 sequence (DNA): TGTGCCAGCAGCTTTATTGACAGGGACACTGAAGCTTTCTTT.

This clonotype was counted at least ten times. V and J are TRBV2 and TRBJ2-5; D is unclear. The V gene lost 7 bases and the J gene lost 4 bases, with 13 bases spanning the gap. Germline V lookup: CDR1 SNHLY, CDR2 FYNNEI. The CDR3 has 13 residues. CDR3 sequence reads: CASTPLSGETQYF. CDR3 sequence (DNA): TGTGCCAGCACCCCTCTATCAGGAGAGACCCAGTACTTC.

The chain combines TRBV19 with TRBJ2-7; D is ambiguous. V lost 3 bases and J lost 2, with 14 bases in between. The CDR3 is made up of 15 amino acids. Germline V gene sequence: CDR1 LNHDA, CDR2 SQIVND (reference sequence). CDR3 amino acids: CASSIQKDGTYEQYF. In nucleotides, the CDR3 is TGTGCCAGTAGTATCCAAAAAGACGGTACCTACGAGCAGTACTTC.

This clonotype was detected many times. The chain has TRBV7-2 and TRBJ2-2; TRBD1 is a possible D gene (6 bases). This CDR3 is built from 15 residues. Trimming removed 1 base from V and 1 base from J, with 7 bases in between. The germline V gene has CDR1 SGHTA and CDR2 FQGNSA. CDR3 in DNA: TGTGCCAGCAGCTTAGGGGACAAGAACACCGGGGAGCTGTTTTTT. This encodes CASSLGDKNTGELFF.

The CDR3 DNA is TGTGCCAGCATTTCGGCGGGGGGCCAGACAGATACGCAGTATTTT. Protein product: CASISAGGQTDTQYF. The chain is built from TRBV2 and TRBJ2-3; 8 positions match TRBD2. The V segment lost 7 bases and the J segment 3 bases; nucleotides outside the gene matches: 9. CDR1 and CDR2 from the germline V gene are SNHLY and FYNNEI. The CDR3 contains 15 residues. Drawing the rest from reference TRBV2 and TRBJ2-3, the complete variable domain is EPEVTQTPSHQVTQMGQEVILRCVPISNHLYFYWYRQILGQKVEFLVSFYNNEISEKSEIFDDQFSVERPDGSNFTLKIRSTKLEDSAMYFCASISAGGQTDTQYFGPGTRLTVL.

The sample holds many counts of this clonotype. The V and J genes are TRBV5-1 and TRBJ2-7; 12 bases line up with TRBD1. The CDR3 is 14 amino acids. V shed 3 bases, J shed 7 bases, and the junction held 5 bases outside the gene matches. Germline assignment: CDR1 SGHRS and CDR2 YFSETQ. CDR3 loop: CASSWGQGAWEQYF. CDR3 sequence (DNA): TGCGCCAGCAGCTGGGGACAGGGGGCGTGGGAGCAGTACTTC.

The table lists this clonotype with many counts. The CDR3 DNA follows: TGTGCCAGCGGGGGGTTTCGGGATCGGAACACTGAAGCTTTCTTT. This sequence encodes CASGGFRDRNTEAFF. The chain has TRBV27 and TRBJ1-1; D may be TRBD1 (5 bases). Trimming removed 8 bases at V and 1 base at J, with 17 bases between. The CDR3 runs 15 residues. CDR1 and CDR2 (germline): MNHEY, SMNVEV (reference sequence).

V is TRBV28 and J is TRBJ1-3; D call uncertain. V lost 5 bases and J lost 0, with 8 bases in between. CDR1 and CDR2 (germline): MDHEN, SYDVKM. The CDR3 contains 14 residues. The CDR3 spells CASSVQSSGNTIYF. CDR3 in DNA: TGTGCCAGCAGTGTCCAAAGCTCTGGAAACACCATATATTTT.

Concerning this clonotype itself: This may arise from a read error, as a much more abundant clone is one base away. The genes are TRBV7-6 and TRBJ2-2; 7 bases align to TRBD2. The CDR3 runs 15 residues. CDR1 and CDR2 (germline): SGHVS, FNYEAQ. CDR3 DNA sequence: TGTGCCAGCAGCTCCTGGGAGGGGAACACCGAGGAGCTGTTTTTT. Translated: CASSSWEGNTEELFF.

This clonotype has a count of ten or more. The genes are TRBV15 and TRBJ1-5, with D unclear. The CDR3 runs to 14 residues. Looked up from germline, CDR1 is LNHNV and CDR2 is YYDKDF (reference sequence). Trimming took 1 base from V and 7 from J, leaving 11 bases between them. In DNA form, the CDR3 reads TGTGCCACCAGCAGAGGCGGCCCGAGACAGCCCCAGCATTTT. Its translation: CATSRGGPRQPQHF.

This clonotype was seen at least ten times. This sequence joins TRBV7-2 and TRBJ1-4, with TRBD1 matching 7 bases. J gave up 2 bases and V 2 bases, and 8 bases lay outside the gene matches. The CDR3 covers 17 residues. Germline CDR1 is SGHTA and CDR2 is FQGNSA. CDR3 DNA: TGTGCCAGCAGCTTACAACCCGCAGGGGGGACTAATGAAAAACTGTTTTTT. This translates into CASSLQPAGGTNEKLFF.

J is TRBJ1-1 and V is TRBV20-1, with D possibly TRBD1 on 5 matching bases. This CDR3 is 13 amino acids long. Between the trimmed V and J ends, which lost 4 bases and 5 bases, there was a span of 14 bases. Germline V CDR1 and CDR2: DFQATT, SNEGSKA (reference sequence). CDR3 nucleotide sequence: TGCAGTGCTACCCAGGGCAGTGTAACTGAAGCTTTCTTT. Protein: CSATQGSVTEAFF.

This clonotype was seen ten or more times. This rearrangement joins TRBV7-9 to TRBJ2-7; D is perhaps TRBD2 (5 bases). This CDR3 spans 14 amino acids. The V gene lost 2 bases and the J gene lost 4 bases, with 12 bases spanning the gap. In germline, CDR1 is SEHNR, CDR2 FQNEAQ (reference sequence). The CDR3 DNA is TGTGCCAGCAGCTTACACCGGGATTCGTACGAGCAGTACTTC. This gives the protein CASSLHRDSYEQYF. Complete variable domain (other parts from reference TRBV7-9 and TRBJ2-7): DTGVSQNPRHKITKRGQNVTFRCDPISEHNRLYWYRQTLGQGPEFLTYFQNEAQLEKSRLLSDRFSAERPKGSFSTLEIQRTEQGDSAMYLCASSLHRDSYEQYFGPGTRLTVT.